Below are 2 T cell receptor beta chains sequenced from a single sample in a study of blood T cell repertoires in COVID-19. TCRdb's copy holds only in-frame clones and misses some; the assay was immunoSEQ multiplex PCR. This table holds 75,000 to 90,000 clones, about nine tenths found once. The sequenced sample consisted of peripheral blood. Receptors were obtained from a man between 18 and 35 years old with COVID-19, enrolled during active disease.

The chain recombines TRBV7-8 with TRBJ2-7; 8 bases line up with TRBD1. The CDR3 is 14 amino acids. Germline lookup yields CDR1 SGHVS and CDR2 FQNEAQ. Trimming took 6 bases from V and 3 from J; bases not matched to a gene: 7. CDR3 protein: CASSFGTGRYEQYF. In DNA form, the CDR3 reads TGTGCCAGCAGTTTCGGGACAGGACGCTACGAGCAGTACTTC.

The genes are TRBV6-5 and TRBJ1-5; the D is unclear. Germline V lookup: CDR1 MNHEY, CDR2 SVGAGI. CDR3 size: 13 residues. V lost 7 bases and J lost 4, with 11 bases in between. The CDR3 DNA follows: TGTGCCAGCACCAAAACTCCTAATCAGCCCCAGCATTTT. Protein product: CASTKTPNQPQHF.